Shown below are 10 T cell receptor beta chains from a single sample sequenced in a study of blood T cell repertoires in COVID-19. Assay used: immunoSEQ multiplex PCR; TCRdb lists only in-frame clones, some missing. The sample holds about 160,000 clones, approximately 81% seen once. The sample taken for sequencing was PBMCs or T cells enriched from blood (not recorded which). The receptors shown here come from a woman aged 35 to 49 with acute COVID-19.

The J gene is TRBJ1-1, the V gene TRBV5-5; D remains unclear. Trimming cost V 3 bases and J 5 bases, with 11 bases left between them. Looked up from germline, CDR1 is SGHKS and CDR2 is YYEKEE (reference sequence). The CDR3 spans 13 residues. This CDR3 reads CASSSDGRTEAFF. The CDR3 DNA reads as TGTGCCAGCAGCTCCGACGGGAGGACTGAAGCTTTCTTT.

The chain uses TRBV11-1 and TRBJ2-1, with D perhaps TRBD2 (5 bases). Trimming removed 5 bases at V and 9 bases at J, with 14 bases between. The CDR3 has 13 residues. Germline CDR1 SGHAT, CDR2 FQDESV (reference sequence). CDR3 DNA: TGTGCCAGCAGCCACGTCCCGGGGAGTGAGCAGTTCTTC. It codes for CASSHVPGSEQFF.

This rearrangement joins TRBV11-2 to TRBJ2-1; a possible D gene is TRBD2 (5 bases). V lost 6 bases to trimming and J lost 9 bases, with 12 bases between them. The length of the CDR3 is 12 residues. The V gene's germline CDR1 is SGHAT and CDR2 FQNNGV. CDR3 in amino acids: CASRIGGSEQFF. CDR3 bases: TGTGCCAGCAGGATTGGCGGGTCTGAGCAGTTCTTC.

The chain uses TRBV6-5 and TRBJ1-2; D is perhaps TRBD1 (6 bases). This CDR3 spans 14 amino acids. V was clipped by 5 bases and J by 4 bases, with 14 bases between them. Germline V gene sequence: CDR1 MNHEY, CDR2 SVGAGI. The CDR3 loop is CASSPRGAAYGYTF. The DNA of the CDR3 is TGTGCCAGCAGTCCCCGGGGGGCGGCCTATGGCTACACCTTC.

This chain uses TRBV21-1 with TRBJ2-1; whether TRBD2, the table's D call, matches the DNA was not checked. TRBV21-1 is shown as a pseudogene. The CDR3 loop spans 14 amino acids. The CDR3 region is CASSDRRVKDEQFF. CDR3 sequence (DNA): TGTGCCAGCAGCGACCGGAGGGTTAAAGATGAGCAGTTCTTC.

CDR3 protein: CASSHARDRGQETQYF. CDR3 nucleotides: TGTGCCAGCAGCCACGCCCGGGACAGGGGCCAAGAGACCCAGTACTTC. This sequence joins TRBV9 and TRBJ2-5; 10 nucleotides match TRBD1. Looked up from germline, CDR1 is SGDLS and CDR2 is YYNGEE. Trimming cost V 4 bases and J 1 base; bases outside gene matches: 7. The CDR3 spans 16 residues.

The V gene is TRBV21-1, the J gene TRBJ2-7; the D call of TRBD2 is as the table states it, not checked on the DNA. TRBV21-1 is designated a pseudogene. This CDR3 is 16 amino acids long. CDR3 DNA: TGTGCCAGCAGCAAAAGGGAGGGTGACGGGGACTACGAGCAGTACTTC. This encodes CASSKREGDGDYEQYF.

This chain uses TRBV2 with TRBJ1-1; D is uncertain. The CDR3 is 15 residues long. V lost 7 bases and J 4 bases, leaving 19 bases between the germline ends. CDR1 and CDR2 (germline): SNHLY, FYNNEI. DNA of the CDR3: TGTGCCAGCACTCCTGCACTTGGAGGGCGCACTGAAGCTTTCTTT. Amino acid sequence: CASTPALGGRTEAFF.

This clone was recorded only once. The chain couples TRBV19 to TRBJ2-3; 9 nucleotides match TRBD2. V lost 3 bases, J lost 5 bases, and 12 bases stayed unmatched. The CDR3 is 17 amino acids. The germline V gene has CDR1 LNHDA and CDR2 SQIVND (reference sequence). DNA for the CDR3: TGTGCCAGTAGTATGACGAGGGCGGGAGGGCCCGGAGATACGCAGTATTTT. This translates into CASSMTRAGGPGDTQYF.

This clone was counted a single time. The J gene is TRBJ2-7, the V gene TRBV4-2; 10 bases agree with TRBD2. With 5 bases clipped from V and 3 bases from J, the junction kept 10 bases outside the gene matches. Germline V gene lookup returns CDR1 LGHNA and CDR2 YNFKEQ. The CDR3 is made up of 16 amino acids. The CDR3 sequence is CASSKEWASGSYEQYF. The CDR3 nucleotides read TGTGCCAGCAGCAAGGAGTGGGCTAGCGGGAGCTACGAGCAGTACTTC.